These T cell receptor beta chains were read from a single sample in a study of cytomegalovirus exposure and HLA in healthy donors. Here immunoSEQ multiplex PCR was the method, and the copy in TCRdb shows in-frame clones only, minus some. The profile shows some 160,000 clones, about three quarters of them singletons. The specimen sequenced was PBMCs. The receptors here all came from a woman aged 40 to 49 in good health and CMV-seronegative. Each CDR3 is given with its conserved first and last residue. D genes are given only for firm matches.

D gene,J gene,V gene,CDR3 protein
-,TRBJ2-5,TRBV19,CASSSYLFQEAQYF
TRBD1,TRBJ1-5,TRBV7-9,CSSSLLQGAQHF
-,TRBJ1-4,TRBV6-1,CASTSRVTNEKLFF
-,TRBJ2-7,TRBV10-3,CVTARQTYEQYF
-,TRBJ1-2,TRBV2,CASTKGGDGGYTF
-,TRBJ2-3,TRBV28,CASSSPSSTDTQYF
TRBD2,TRBJ2-6,TRBV7-9,CASSLSQRGGGGANVLTF
TRBD1,TRBJ1-4,TRBV2,CASSPDRGRGANEKLFF
-,TRBJ1-2,TRBV19,CASSPSEFNYGYTF
-,TRBJ2-1,TRBV18,CASSPYGQTREQFF
TRBD2,TRBJ2-5,TRBV6-1,CASSGDGGARETQYF